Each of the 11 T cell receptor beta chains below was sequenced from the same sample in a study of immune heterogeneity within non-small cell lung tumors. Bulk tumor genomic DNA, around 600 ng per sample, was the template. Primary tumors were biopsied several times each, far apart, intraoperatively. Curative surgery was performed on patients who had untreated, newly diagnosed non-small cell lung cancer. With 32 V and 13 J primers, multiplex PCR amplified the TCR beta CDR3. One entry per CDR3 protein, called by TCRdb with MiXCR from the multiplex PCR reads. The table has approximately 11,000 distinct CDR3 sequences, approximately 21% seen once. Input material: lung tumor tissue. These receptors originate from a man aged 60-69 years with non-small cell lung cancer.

The CDR3 loop is CASTSGTVGNTIYF. The CDR3, as DNA: TGTGCCAGCACTTCCGGGACAGTTGGAAACACCATATATTTT. V is TRBV6-1 and J is TRBJ1-3; TRBD1 agrees at 7 bases. Germline assignment: CDR1 MNHNS and CDR2 SASEGT. The V segment lost 7 bases and the J segment 3 bases; nucleotides outside the gene matches: 6. The CDR3 is made up of 14 amino acids.

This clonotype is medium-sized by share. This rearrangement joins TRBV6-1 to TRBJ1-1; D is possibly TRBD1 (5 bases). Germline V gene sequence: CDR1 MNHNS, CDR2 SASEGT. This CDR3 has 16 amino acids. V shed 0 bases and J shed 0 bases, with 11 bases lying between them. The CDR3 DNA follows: TGTGCCAGCAGTGAAGCCTACGGGGGGTTGAACACTGAAGCTTTCTTT. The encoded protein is CASSEAYGGLNTEAFF.

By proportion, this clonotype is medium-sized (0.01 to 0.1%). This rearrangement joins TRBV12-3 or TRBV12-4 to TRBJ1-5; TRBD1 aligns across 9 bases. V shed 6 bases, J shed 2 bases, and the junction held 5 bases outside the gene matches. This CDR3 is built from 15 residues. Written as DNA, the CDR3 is TGTGCCAGCAGACAGGGGGCTTGGGGCAATCAGCCCCAGCATTTT. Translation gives CASRQGAWGNQPQHF.

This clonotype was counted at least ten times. The DNA for the CDR3 is TGTGCCAGCAGCGGAACAGGGGTACCTGAAAAACTGTTTTTT. Amino acids: CASSGTGVPEKLFF. The chain links TRBV9 to TRBJ1-4, with 7 bases fitting TRBD1. Trimming removed 3 bases from V and 7 bases from J; junction bases left unmatched: 6. Germline assignment: CDR1 SGDLS and CDR2 YYNGEE. The CDR3 consists of 14 residues. Full variable domain (missing parts from reference TRBV9 and TRBJ1-4): DSGVTQTPKHLITATGQRVTLRCSPRSGDLSVYWYQQSLDQGLQFLIQYYNGEERAKGNILERFSAQQFPDLHSELNLSSLELGDSALYFCASSGTGVPEKLFFGSGTQLSVL.

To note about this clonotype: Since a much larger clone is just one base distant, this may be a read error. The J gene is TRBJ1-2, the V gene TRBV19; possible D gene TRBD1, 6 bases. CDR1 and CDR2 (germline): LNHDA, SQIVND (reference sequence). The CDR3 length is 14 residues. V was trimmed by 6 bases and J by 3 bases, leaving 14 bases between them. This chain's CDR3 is CASSQGRAHYGYTF. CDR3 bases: TGTGCCAGTAGCCAGGGGAGAGCCCACTATGGCTACACCTTC.

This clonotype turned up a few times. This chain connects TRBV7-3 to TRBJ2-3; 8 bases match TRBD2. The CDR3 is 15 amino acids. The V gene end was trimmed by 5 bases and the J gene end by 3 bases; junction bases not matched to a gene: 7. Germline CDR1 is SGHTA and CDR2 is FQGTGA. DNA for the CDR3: TGTGCCAGCAGCCCAAAGCGGGAGCCGACAGATACGCAGTATTTT. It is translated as CASSPKREPTDTQYF.

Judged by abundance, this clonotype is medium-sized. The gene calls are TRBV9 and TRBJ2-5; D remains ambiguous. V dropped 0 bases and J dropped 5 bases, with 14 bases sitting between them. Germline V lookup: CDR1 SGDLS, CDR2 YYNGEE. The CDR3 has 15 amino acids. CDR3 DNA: TGTGCCAGCAGCGTAGCTTCAGGACCCGGGGAGACCCAGTACTTC. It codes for CASSVASGPGETQYF.

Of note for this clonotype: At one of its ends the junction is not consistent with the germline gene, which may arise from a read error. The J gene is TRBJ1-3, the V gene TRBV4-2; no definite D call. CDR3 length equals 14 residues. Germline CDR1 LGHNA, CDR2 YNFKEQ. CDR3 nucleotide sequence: TGTGTCAGCAGCCAGCAAGACTCTGGAAACACCATATATTTT. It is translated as CVSSQQDSGNTIYF.

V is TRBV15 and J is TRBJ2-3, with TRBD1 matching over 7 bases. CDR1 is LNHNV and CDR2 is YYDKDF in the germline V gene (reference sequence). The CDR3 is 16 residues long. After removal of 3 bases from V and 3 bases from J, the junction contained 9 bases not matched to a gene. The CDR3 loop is CATSRAEVQGTDTQYF. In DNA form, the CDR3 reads TGTGCCACCAGCAGGGCCGAGGTACAGGGGACAGATACGCAGTATTTT.

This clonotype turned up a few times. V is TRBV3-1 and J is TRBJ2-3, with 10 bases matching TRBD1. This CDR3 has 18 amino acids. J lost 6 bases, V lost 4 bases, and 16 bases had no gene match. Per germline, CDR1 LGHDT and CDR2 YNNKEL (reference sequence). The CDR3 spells CASSPETGGLLKSDTQYF. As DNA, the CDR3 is TGTGCCAGCAGCCCAGAGACAGGGGGCCTTCTTAAATCCGATACGCAGTATTTT.

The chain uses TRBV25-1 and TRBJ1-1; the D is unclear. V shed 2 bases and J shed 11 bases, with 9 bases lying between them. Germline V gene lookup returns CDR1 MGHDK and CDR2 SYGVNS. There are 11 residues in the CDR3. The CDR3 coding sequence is TGTGCCAGCAGTGAAGGTAATCGGGCTTTCTTT. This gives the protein CASSEGNRAFF.